This passage covers 5 T cell receptor beta chains from one sample sequenced in a study of blood T cell repertoires in COVID-19. The data were produced by immunoSEQ multiplex PCR, yet TCRdb's version contains in-frame clones alone and is incomplete. The repertoire consists of 100,000 or so clones, with less than 80% occurring once and the leading ten covering more than 20%. What was sequenced was peripheral blood. The receptors originated from a man between 65 and 85 years old with active or convalescent COVID-19.

This chain uses TRBV5-1 with TRBJ2-7; 7 nucleotides agree with TRBD2. CDR1 and CDR2 (germline): SGHRS, YFSETQ. The CDR3 consists of 14 residues. V lost 1 base and J lost 1; bases outside the gene matches: 2. The chain's CDR3 is CASSLTAGSYEQYF. The CDR3 DNA reads as TGCGCCAGCAGCTTGACAGCGGGATCCTACGAGCAGTACTTC.

The rearrangement joins TRBV19 to TRBJ2-1, with D possibly matching TRBD1 (5 bases). V was shortened by 4 bases and J by 3 bases, with 10 bases between the two germline ends. The length of the CDR3 is 14 residues. Germline CDR1 reads LNHDA; CDR2 reads SQIVND (reference sequence). The CDR3 protein is CASSTRQLYNEQFF. The CDR3 nucleotides read TGTGCCAGTAGTACCAGACAGCTCTACAATGAGCAGTTCTTC.

The chain uses TRBV7-2 and TRBJ2-3; tentative D call: TRBD2 (5 bases). CDR1 is SGHTA and CDR2 is FQGNSA in the germline V gene. This CDR3 is 14 amino acids long. V shed 6 bases and J shed 0 bases, with 10 bases lying between them. The chain's CDR3 is CASSFPGSTDTQYF. CDR3 in DNA: TGTGCCAGCAGTTTCCCGGGGAGCACAGATACGCAGTATTTT.

The chain recombines TRBV5-6 with TRBJ1-2; D gene uncertain. Per germline, CDR1 SGHDT and CDR2 YYEEEE. Trimming pared 2 bases from V and 1 base from J, leaving 9 bases between. This CDR3 region has 14 residues. CDR3 in DNA: TGTGCCAGCAGCTTCTCCGGTTTTAACTATGGCTACACCTTC. Amino acids: CASSFSGFNYGYTF.

The chain is built from TRBV18 and TRBJ2-5; 9 bases line up with TRBD2. CDR3 length equals 15 residues. The J segment lost 5 bases and the V segment lost 3 bases, leaving 7 bases of the junction unmatched. Germline lookup yields CDR1 KGHSH and CDR2 LQKENI. The CDR3 spells CASSPKAGGMETQYF. The CDR3 DNA sequence: TGTGCCAGCTCACCTAAGGCGGGAGGGATGGAGACCCAGTACTTC.